This TCR beta chain was captured in a study of cytomegalovirus exposure and HLA in healthy donors. Primers for the PCR totalled 60 Vbeta and 13 Jbeta. Authors' methods: In a later analysis, some 11 million of approximately 81 million unique beta chains occurred in at least two donors. The data were produced by immunoSEQ multiplex PCR, yet TCRdb's version contains in-frame clones alone and is incomplete. V and J calls plus clone size are reproduced from that table; the DNA served to infer D and trimming. The data contain about 140,000 clones, more than 70% of them seen just once; the ten biggest clones take up under 1.5%. Study findings and constraints: A few CMV-associated chains were confirmed in vitro to be specific for CMV antigens. Earlier analysis found most TCR beta V segments productive about 90% or about 30% of the time. Some highly shared sequence variants likely arose as a pipeline artifact.

Remarks on this clone: The antigen is undetermined.

V lost 5 bases to trimming and J lost 4 bases; unmatched junction nucleotides: 7. CDR1 and CDR2 from the germline V gene are SGDLS and YYNGEE. The CDR3 runs 15 residues. The sample consisted of PBMCs. This TCR came from a male donor in good health and CMV-seropositive. The chain combines TRBV9 with TRBJ2-2, with 8 positions matching TRBD1. CDR3 DNA: TGTGCCAGCAGTGGACAGGGTCCAGGCACCGGGGAGCTGTTTTTT. Translation gives CASSGQGPGTGELFF.